Sequencing of this T cell receptor beta chain was carried out in a study of molecular identifiers for immune sequencing clone quantification. The length of the CDR3 is 16 residues. The J segment lost 0 bases and the V segment lost 1 base, leaving 6 bases of the junction unmatched. Germline CDR1 is LGHNA and CDR2 is YSLEER. Previously described methods and listed TCR primers were employed for the bulk TCR libraries. TCRdb redid the calling of the PCR reads with MiXCR, one entry per CDR3 protein. This sample has about 97,000 distinct CDR3 sequences, with less than 35% found just once. As concerns this clonotype: Antigen: not known.

Whole-study findings and limits: For effector cells, clones above 20 RNA copies held over 97% of molecules; for naive cells, under 1%. Identical TCR molecules that share a barcode could lead to an underestimation of highly expanded clone sizes.

Isolation of naive CD8 T cells was achieved by sorting on a CD8+CD4-CCR7+CD45RA+ phenotype. The sequence was obtained from a human donor in good health. Some libraries in this study had Jurkat cell RNA spiked in. J is TRBJ2-7 and V is TRBV4-3, with 7 bases aligning to TRBD2. Sequences were obtained from naive CD8+ T cells from blood, with Jurkat cell RNA spiked in. The subset was: FACS-sorted CD8+CD4-CCR7+CD45RA+ naive T cells. The CDR3 nucleotides read TGCGCCAGCAGCCAAGGGACGAAGCGGGGCTCCTACGAGCAGTACTTC. Translating gives CASSQGTKRGSYEQYF.